The 18 T cell receptor beta chains given below trace back to one sample, sequenced in a study of STAT5B mutations in CD4+ large granular lymphocyte leukemia. The repertoire was sequenced with immunoSEQ multiplex PCR; TCRdb's copy has only in-frame clones and lacks some. The table includes nearly 35,000 clones, 87% detected once. The material sequenced was CD4+ T cells from blood buffy coats. These receptors originate from a human donor in good health.

This chain connects TRBV28 to TRBJ1-1; 8 nucleotides line up with TRBD1. V lost 5 bases and J lost 1; bases outside the gene matches: 9. Germline V gene data show CDR1 as MDHEN and CDR2 as SYDVKM. The CDR3 length is 16 residues. The CDR3 loop reads CASSPRTGRGNTEAFF. The CDR3, as DNA: TGTGCCAGCAGTCCTCGGACAGGGAGGGGGAACACTGAAGCTTTCTTT.

In the case of this clone: The junction and the germline gene differ at one end; a read error may be behind it. The chain joins TRBV7-2 to TRBJ2-1, with TRBD2 identical over 16 bases. Germline CDR1 is SGHTA and CDR2 is FQGNSA. This CDR3 has 15 residues. CDR3 DNA sequence: TGTGCCAGCAGCTGGGGGACTAGCGGGAGGGCCCACGTTCTCTTC. This translates into CASSWGTSGRAHVLF.

The chain links TRBV6-6 to TRBJ1-5, with unresolved D. The CDR3 has 15 amino acids. The germline V and J ends were trimmed by 7 bases and 3 bases, with 16 bases remaining between them. The germline V gene has CDR1 MNHNY and CDR2 SVGAGI (reference sequence). In nucleotides, the CDR3 is TGTGCCAGCACCATAGGAAACGTCTACAATCAGCCCCAGCATTTT. Translating gives CASTIGNVYNQPQHF.

The V gene is TRBV7-6, the J gene TRBJ2-1; 7 nucleotides match TRBD2. CDR3 length equals 14 residues. The germline V gene has CDR1 SGHVS and CDR2 FNYEAQ. With V trimmed by 3 bases and J by 6 bases, 5 bases remained unmatched. CDR3 residues: CASSFSGLGNEQFF. The DNA of the CDR3 is TGTGCCAGCAGCTTTAGCGGGTTGGGCAATGAGCAGTTCTTC.

This clone was counted once. The CDR3, as DNA: TGTGCCAGCAGCGTAGAGGGTAGCGGGAGTTACGAGCAGTACTTC. It translates to CASSVEGSGSYEQYF. This chain connects TRBV9 to TRBJ2-7; 9 nucleotides agree with TRBD2. CDR1 is SGDLS and CDR2 is YYNGEE in the germline V gene. Trimming took 0 bases from V and 4 from J; bases not matched to a gene: 5. The CDR3 extends over 15 amino acids.

The CDR3: CASSVETNSPLHF. The CDR3 nucleotides read TGTGCCAGTAGTGTCGAAACGAATTCACCCCTCCACTTT. The V and J genes are TRBV19 and TRBJ1-6; D is unclear. Trimming pared 5 bases from V and 7 bases from J, leaving 9 bases between. Germline CDR1 is LNHDA and CDR2 is SQIVND (reference sequence). The CDR3 consists of 13 residues.

This chain uses TRBV5-4 with TRBJ2-1; TRBD1 matches 10 bases. The CDR3 is 16 amino acids. V lost 2 bases to trimming and J lost 6 bases; unmatched junction nucleotides: 8. Per the germline V gene, CDR1 is SGHNT and CDR2 is YYREEE (reference sequence). The DNA of the CDR3 is TGTGCCAGCAGCTTCTCCGGGACAGGGGTGTTCAATGAGCAGTTCTTC. It is translated as CASSFSGTGVFNEQFF.

The CDR3 region is CASWTDRRNQPQHF. The CDR3 DNA follows: TGTGCCAGCTGGACGGACAGACGCAATCAGCCCCAGCATTTT. This chain joins TRBV6-1 and TRBJ1-5; D might be TRBD1 (6 bases). This CDR3 is built from 14 residues. V dropped 8 bases and J dropped 2 bases, with 13 bases sitting between them. Germline values: CDR1 MNHNS, CDR2 SASEGT.

The chain uses TRBV5-1 and TRBJ2-5; 8 nucleotides align to TRBD2. The V and J ends lost 3 bases and 0 bases, in that order; junction bases with no gene match: 4. The CDR3 is made up of 15 amino acids. Germline V CDR1 and CDR2: SGHRS, YFSETQ. In DNA form, the CDR3 reads TGCGCCAGCAGCTATAGCGGGACAAACCAAGAGACCCAGTACTTC. Protein sequence: CASSYSGTNQETQYF.

The V call is TRBV6-5, the J call TRBJ1-5, with a weak D call TRBD1 (5 bases). The CDR3 spans 15 residues. Looked up from germline, CDR1 is MNHEY and CDR2 is SVGAGI. V was pared by 6 bases and J by 0 bases, with 12 bases between. The CDR3 sequence: CASSPDSFSNQPQHF. DNA of the CDR3: TGTGCCAGCAGCCCAGACAGTTTTAGCAATCAGCCCCAGCATTTT.

This chain connects TRBV7-9 to TRBJ2-1; 7 bases fit TRBD1. With 3 bases clipped from V and 4 bases from J, the junction kept 3 bases outside the gene matches. The CDR3 is 14 amino acids. Germline values: CDR1 SEHNR, CDR2 FQNEAQ (reference sequence). CDR3 coding DNA: TGTGCCAGCAGCTTGGGACAGAGATACAATGAGCAGTTCTTC. Amino acids: CASSLGQRYNEQFF.

The V gene is TRBV7-2, the J gene TRBJ2-1; 8 bases fit TRBD1. This CDR3 spans 15 amino acids. CDR1 and CDR2 from the germline V gene are SGHTA and FQGNSA. V was pared by 4 bases and J by 0 bases, with 2 bases of the junction left unmatched. The CDR3 protein is CASSSDRGSYNEQFF. CDR3 nucleotide sequence: TGTGCCAGCAGCTCAGACAGGGGCTCCTACAATGAGCAGTTCTTC.

V is TRBV14 and J is TRBJ2-3, with D possibly being TRBD2 (6 bases). The germline V and J ends were trimmed by 4 bases and 0 bases, with 14 bases remaining between them. This CDR3 has 16 residues. CDR1 is SGHDN, CDR2 FVKESK, per germline. CDR3 in amino acids: CASSPGRLTSTDTQYF. The CDR3 DNA is TGTGCCAGCAGCCCGGGGAGGCTAACTAGCACAGATACGCAGTATTTT.

The rearrangement uses TRBV5-1 and TRBJ2-5; possibly TRBD1 for D (5 bases). The CDR3 totals 14 residues. Germline V gene data show CDR1 as SGHRS and CDR2 as YFSETQ. V lost 2 bases and J 5 bases, leaving 13 bases between the germline ends. This CDR3 is CASSFQGLYETQYF. CDR3 DNA: TGCGCCAGCAGCTTCCAGGGCCTTTACGAGACCCAGTACTTC.

The rearrangement joins TRBV5-1 to TRBJ2-1, with 11 bases lining up with TRBD1. V dropped 0 bases and J dropped 13; count of bases not matched to a gene: 9. Germline lookup yields CDR1 SGHRS and CDR2 YFSETQ. CDR3 length: 15 amino acids. The CDR3 protein is CASSLEGTGGTPQFF. The CDR3 DNA follows: TGCGCCAGCAGCTTGGAGGGGACAGGGGGGACGCCCCAGTTCTTC.

In this sample, this clone turned up a few times. The chain carries TRBV6-5 and TRBJ2-6; 7 bases match TRBD1. Germline CDR1 and CDR2: MNHEY and SVGAGI. V was pared by 7 bases and J by 3 bases, with 3 bases of the junction left unmatched. CDR3 length: 14 amino acids. The CDR3, as DNA: TGTGCCAGCAAACAGGGGATTGGGGCCAACGTCCTGACTTTC. It codes for CASKQGIGANVLTF.

The J gene is TRBJ2-5, the V gene TRBV6-6; 7 bases match TRBD2. Judging by the DNA end, TRBJ2-7 fits better; the J call may be wrong. The CDR3 runs to 15 residues. CDR1 is MNHNY, CDR2 SVGAGI, per germline (reference sequence). The CDR3 protein is CASRAGLEGGYEQYF. For the CDR3, the DNA is TGTGCCAGCAGAGCCGGACTAGAGGGTGGATACGAGCAGTACTTC.

The chain combines TRBV5-6 with TRBJ2-4; 7 nucleotides align to TRBD1. The CDR3 runs to 15 residues. Trimming removed 7 bases from V and 1 base from J; junction bases left unmatched: 8. The germline V gene encodes CDR1 SGHDT and CDR2 YYEEEE. As DNA, the CDR3 is TGTGCCAGCGGGGACAGTAAAGGGGCCAAAAACATTCAGTACTTC. Protein: CASGDSKGAKNIQYF. The complete variable domain, with remaining parts taken from reference TRBV5-6 and TRBJ2-4, reads DAGVTQSPTHLIKTRGQQVTLRCSPKSGHDTVSWYQQALGQGPQFIFQYYEEEERQRGNFPDRFSGHQFPNYSSELNVNALLLGDSALYLCASGDSKGAKNIQYFGAGTRLSVL.